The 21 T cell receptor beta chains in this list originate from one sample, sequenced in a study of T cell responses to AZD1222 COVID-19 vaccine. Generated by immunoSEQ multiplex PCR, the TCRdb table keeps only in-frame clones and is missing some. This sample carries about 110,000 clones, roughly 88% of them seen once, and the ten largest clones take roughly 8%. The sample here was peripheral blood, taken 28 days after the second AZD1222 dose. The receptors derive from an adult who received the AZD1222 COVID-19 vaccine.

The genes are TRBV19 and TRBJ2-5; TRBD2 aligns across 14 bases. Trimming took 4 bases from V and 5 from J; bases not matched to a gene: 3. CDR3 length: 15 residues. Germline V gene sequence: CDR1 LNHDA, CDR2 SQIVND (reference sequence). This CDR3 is CASSKTSGGAETQYF. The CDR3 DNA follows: TGTGCCAGTAGTAAGACTAGCGGGGGGGCCGAGACCCAGTACTTC.

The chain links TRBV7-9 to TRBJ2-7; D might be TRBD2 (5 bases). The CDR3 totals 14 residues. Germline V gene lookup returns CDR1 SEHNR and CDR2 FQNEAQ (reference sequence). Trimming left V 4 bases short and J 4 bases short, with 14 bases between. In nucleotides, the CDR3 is TGTGCCAGCAGCTCCTTAGGACTGCATTACGAGCAGTACTTC. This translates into CASSSLGLHYEQYF. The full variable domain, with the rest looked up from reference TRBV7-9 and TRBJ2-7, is DTGVSQNPRHKITKRGQNVTFRCDPISEHNRLYWYRQTLGQGPEFLTYFQNEAQLEKSRLLSDRFSAERPKGSFSTLEIQRTEQGDSAMYLCASSSLGLHYEQYFGPGTRLTVT.

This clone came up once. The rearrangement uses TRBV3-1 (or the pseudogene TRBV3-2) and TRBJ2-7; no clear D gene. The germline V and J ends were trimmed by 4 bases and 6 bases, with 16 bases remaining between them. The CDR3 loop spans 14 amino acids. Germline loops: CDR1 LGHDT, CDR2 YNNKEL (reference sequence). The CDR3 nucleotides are TGTGCCAGCAGCCTTGGCCTCGTTACAGCCGAGCAGTACTTC. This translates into CASSLGLVTAEQYF.

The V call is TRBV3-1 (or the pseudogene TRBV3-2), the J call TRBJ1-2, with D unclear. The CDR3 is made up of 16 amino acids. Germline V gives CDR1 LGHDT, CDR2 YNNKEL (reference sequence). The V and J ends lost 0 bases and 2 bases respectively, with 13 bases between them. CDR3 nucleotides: TGTGCCAGCAGCCAAGATAGTGGGATTCGAAACTATGGCTACACCTTC. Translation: CASSQDSGIRNYGYTF.

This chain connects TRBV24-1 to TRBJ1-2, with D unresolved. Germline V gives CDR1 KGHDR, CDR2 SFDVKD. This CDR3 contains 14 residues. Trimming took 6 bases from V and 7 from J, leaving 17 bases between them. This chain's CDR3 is CATSHNGSPSGYTF. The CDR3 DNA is TGTGCCACCAGTCACAACGGTTCCCCCTCTGGCTACACCTTC.

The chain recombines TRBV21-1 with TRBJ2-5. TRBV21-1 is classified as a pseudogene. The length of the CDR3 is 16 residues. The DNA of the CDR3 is TGTGCCAGCAGCAAAGCCCGGACGGACCCTGAAGAGACCCAGTACTTC. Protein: CASSKARTDPEETQYF.

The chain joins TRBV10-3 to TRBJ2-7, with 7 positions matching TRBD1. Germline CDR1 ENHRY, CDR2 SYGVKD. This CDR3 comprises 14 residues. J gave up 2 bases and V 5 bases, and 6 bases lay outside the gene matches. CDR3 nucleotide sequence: TGTGCCATCAGTCGGGACAGCGTCACCTACGAGCAGTACTTC. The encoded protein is CAISRDSVTYEQYF.

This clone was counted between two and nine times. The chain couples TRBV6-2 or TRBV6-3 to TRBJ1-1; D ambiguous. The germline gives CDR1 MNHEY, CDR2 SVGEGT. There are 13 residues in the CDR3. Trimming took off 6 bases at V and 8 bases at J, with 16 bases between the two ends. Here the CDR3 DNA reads TGTGCCAGCAGCCGACCGGTATATCCCGAAGCTTTCTTT. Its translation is CASSRPVYPEAFF.

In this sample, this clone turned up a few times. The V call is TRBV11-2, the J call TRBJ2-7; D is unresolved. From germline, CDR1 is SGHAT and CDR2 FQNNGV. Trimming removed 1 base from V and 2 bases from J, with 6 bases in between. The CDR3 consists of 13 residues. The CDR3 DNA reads TGTGCCAGCAGCTTAGGGAAGACCTACGAGCAGTACTTC. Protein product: CASSLGKTYEQYF. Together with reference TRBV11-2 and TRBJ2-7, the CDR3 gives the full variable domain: EAGVAQSPRYKIIEKRQSVAFWCNPISGHATLYWYQQILGQGPKLLIQFQNNGVVDDSQLPKDRFSAERLKGVDSTLKIQPAKLEDSAVYLCASSLGKTYEQYFGPGTRLTVT.

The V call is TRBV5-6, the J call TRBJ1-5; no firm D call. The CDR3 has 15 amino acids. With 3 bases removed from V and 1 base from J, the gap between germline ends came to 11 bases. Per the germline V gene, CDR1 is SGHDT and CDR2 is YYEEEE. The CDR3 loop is CASSSLRVSNQPQHF. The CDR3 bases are TGTGCCAGCAGCTCCCTAAGGGTGAGCAATCAGCCCCAGCATTTT. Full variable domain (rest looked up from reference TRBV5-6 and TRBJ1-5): DAGVTQSPTHLIKTRGQQVTLRCSPKSGHDTVSWYQQALGQGPQFIFQYYEEEERQRGNFPDRFSGHQFPNYSSELNVNALLLGDSALYLCASSSLRVSNQPQHFGDGTRLSIL.

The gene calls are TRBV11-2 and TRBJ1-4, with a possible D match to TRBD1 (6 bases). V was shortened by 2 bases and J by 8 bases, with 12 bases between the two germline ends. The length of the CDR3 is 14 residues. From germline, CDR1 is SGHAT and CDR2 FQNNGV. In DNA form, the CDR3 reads TGTGCCAGCAGCTTAACAGGGTCTCGCGAAAAACTGTTTTTT. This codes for CASSLTGSREKLFF.

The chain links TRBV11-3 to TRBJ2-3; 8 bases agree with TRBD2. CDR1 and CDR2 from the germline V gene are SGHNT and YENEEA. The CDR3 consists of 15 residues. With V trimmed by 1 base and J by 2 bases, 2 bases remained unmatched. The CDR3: CASSLAGGITDTQYF. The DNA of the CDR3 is TGTGCCAGCAGCTTAGCGGGGGGGATCACAGATACGCAGTATTTT.

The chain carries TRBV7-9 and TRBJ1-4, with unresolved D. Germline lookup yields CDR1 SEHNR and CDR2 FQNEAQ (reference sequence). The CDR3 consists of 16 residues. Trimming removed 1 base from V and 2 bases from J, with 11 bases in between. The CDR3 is CASSLGFRGTNEKLFF. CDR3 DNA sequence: TGTGCCAGCAGCTTAGGATTCCGGGGTACTAATGAAAAACTGTTTTTT. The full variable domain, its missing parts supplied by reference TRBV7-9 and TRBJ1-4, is DTGVSQNPRHKITKRGQNVTFRCDPISEHNRLYWYRQTLGQGPEFLTYFQNEAQLEKSRLLSDRFSAERPKGSFSTLEIQRTEQGDSAMYLCASSLGFRGTNEKLFFGSGTQLSVL.

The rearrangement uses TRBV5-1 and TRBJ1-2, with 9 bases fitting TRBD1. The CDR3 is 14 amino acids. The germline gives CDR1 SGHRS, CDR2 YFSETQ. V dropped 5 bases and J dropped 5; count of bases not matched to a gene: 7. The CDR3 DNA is TGCGCCAGCAGGGAGGCCGGGACAGGGTATGGCTACACCTTC. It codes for CASREAGTGYGYTF.

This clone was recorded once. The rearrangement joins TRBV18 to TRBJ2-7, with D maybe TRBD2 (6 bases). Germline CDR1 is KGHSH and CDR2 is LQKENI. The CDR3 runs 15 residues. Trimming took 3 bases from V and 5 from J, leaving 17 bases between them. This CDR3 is CASSPPGLLPHEQYF. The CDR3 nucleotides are TGTGCCAGCTCACCCCCGGGACTTCTGCCCCACGAGCAGTACTTC.

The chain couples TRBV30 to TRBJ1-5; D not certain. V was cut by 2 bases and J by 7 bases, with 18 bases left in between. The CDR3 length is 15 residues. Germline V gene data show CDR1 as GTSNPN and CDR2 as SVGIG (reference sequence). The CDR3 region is CAWSHRAHYQQPQHF. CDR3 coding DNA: TGTGCCTGGAGTCATAGGGCCCATTACCAGCAGCCCCAGCATTTT.

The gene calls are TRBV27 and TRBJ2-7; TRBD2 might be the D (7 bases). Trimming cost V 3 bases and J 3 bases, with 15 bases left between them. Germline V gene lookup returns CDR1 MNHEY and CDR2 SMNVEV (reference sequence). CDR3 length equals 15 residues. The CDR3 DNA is TGTGCCAGCAGTTTCGCGGGGGCCACGAACTACGAGCAGTACTTC. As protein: CASSFAGATNYEQYF.

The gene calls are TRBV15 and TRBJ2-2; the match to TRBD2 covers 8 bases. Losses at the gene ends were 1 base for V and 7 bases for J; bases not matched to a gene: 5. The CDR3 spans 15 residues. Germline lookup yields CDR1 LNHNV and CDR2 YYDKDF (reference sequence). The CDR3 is CATSRGWTSFGELFF. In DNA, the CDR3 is TGTGCCACCAGCAGAGGGTGGACTAGCTTCGGGGAGCTGTTTTTT.

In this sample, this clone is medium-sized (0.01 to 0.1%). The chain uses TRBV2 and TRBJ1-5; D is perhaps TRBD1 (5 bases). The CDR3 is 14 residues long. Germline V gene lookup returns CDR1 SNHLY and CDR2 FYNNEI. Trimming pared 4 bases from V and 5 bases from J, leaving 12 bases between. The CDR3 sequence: CASSVGAEYQPQHF. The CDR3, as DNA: TGTGCCAGCAGTGTTGGGGCAGAGTATCAGCCCCAGCATTTT.

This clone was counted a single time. CDR3 in DNA: TGTGCCAGCTCACCACTTCTTTCCGACTTCTACGAGCAGTACTTC. It codes for CASSPLLSDFYEQYF. The chain uses TRBV18 and TRBJ2-7; D unresolved. Germline lookup yields CDR1 KGHSH and CDR2 LQKENI. Deletions cut 1 base from V and 3 bases from J, with 13 bases between. This CDR3 spans 15 amino acids. Filled out from reference TRBV18 and TRBJ2-7, the complete variable domain reads NAGVMQNPRHLVRRRGQEARLRCSPMKGHSHVYWYRQLPEEGLKFMVYLQKENIIDESGMPKERFSAEFPKEGPSILRIQQVVRGDSAAYFCASSPLLSDFYEQYFGPGTRLTVT.

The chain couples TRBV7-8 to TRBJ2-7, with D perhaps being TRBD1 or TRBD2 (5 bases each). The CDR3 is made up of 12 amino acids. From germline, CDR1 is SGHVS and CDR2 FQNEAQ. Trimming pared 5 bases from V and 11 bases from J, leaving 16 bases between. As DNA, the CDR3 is TGTGCCAGCAGCCAGGGACCGTCGTCGGAGTACTTC. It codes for CASSQGPSSEYF.